This is a list of T cell receptor beta chains from one sample in a study of cytotoxic CD8 clonotypes in ibrutinib-treated CLL. Here immunoSEQ multiplex PCR was the method, and the copy in TCRdb shows in-frame clones only, minus some. This sample has roughly 250,000 clones, with 60% to 75% found just once. Here the sequenced sample was PBMCs, taken after 24 months of ibrutinib treatment. The receptors stem from a human donor with chronic lymphocytic leukemia. CDR3s include the opening cysteine and the closing phenylalanine or tryptophan. The order of the fields is D gene, J gene, V gene, clone size, CDR3 DNA, CDR3 protein. A D gene is named only where the DNA matches it firmly. A clone size is listed for some rows: how often the clone was seen (once, few, many), or a class if it is expanded.

d_gene: -; j_gene: TRBJ1-2; v_gene: TRBV6-5; abundance: -; CDR3nt: TGTGCCAGCAGACCCCGAGCAGGGACCATCTATGGCTACACCTTC; CDR3aa: CASRPRAGTIYGYTF
d_gene: TRBD1; j_gene: TRBJ2-3; v_gene: TRBV6-5; abundance: -; CDR3nt: TGTGCCAGAAACTCCGGGACAGGGACTGATACGCAGTATTTT; CDR3aa: CARNSGTGTDTQYF
d_gene: -; j_gene: TRBJ1-4; v_gene: TRBV28; abundance: few; CDR3nt: TGTGCCAGCAGTTTATTCATAGCTAATGAAAAACTGTTTTTT; CDR3aa: CASSLFIANEKLFF
d_gene: -; j_gene: TRBJ2-1; v_gene: TRBV6-5; abundance: -; CDR3nt: TGTGCCAGCACTTTGGGGGGCAATGAGCAGTTCTTC; CDR3aa: CASTLGGNEQFF
d_gene: TRBD1; j_gene: TRBJ1-2; v_gene: TRBV7-3; abundance: few; CDR3nt: TGTGCCAGCAGCCCCGGACAGGGTTCTAGTGGCTACACCTTC; CDR3aa: CASSPGQGSSGYTF
d_gene: TRBD1; j_gene: TRBJ1-5; v_gene: TRBV10-3; abundance: once; CDR3nt: TGTGCCATCAGGGGACAGGAGGGTGGCAATCAGCCCCAGCATTTT; CDR3aa: CAIRGQEGGNQPQHF
d_gene: -; j_gene: TRBJ2-3; v_gene: TRBV7-2; abundance: -; CDR3nt: TGTGCCAGCAGCTCGCGGACCGCAACACCTGACGATACGCAGTATTTT; CDR3aa: CASSSRTATPDDTQYF
d_gene: -; j_gene: TRBJ2-3; v_gene: TRBV19; abundance: few; CDR3nt: TGTGCCAGTGCCCAAGGCGATACGCAGTATTTT; CDR3aa: CASAQGDTQYF
d_gene: TRBD1; j_gene: TRBJ2-7; v_gene: TRBV19; abundance: -; CDR3nt: TGTGCCAGCTCCTGGGGACAGGGGTCCTACGAGCAGTACTTC; CDR3aa: CASSWGQGSYEQYF
d_gene: -; j_gene: TRBJ2-2; v_gene: TRBV28; abundance: -; CDR3nt: TGTGCCAGCAGTTTAGTGAGCCCACCCGGGGAGCTGTTTTTT; CDR3aa: CASSLVSPPGELFF
d_gene: TRBD1; j_gene: TRBJ1-5; v_gene: TRBV30; abundance: -; CDR3nt: TGTGCCTGGGGGGACAGAAACAATCAGCCCCAGCATTTT; CDR3aa: CAWGDRNNQPQHF
d_gene: -; j_gene: TRBJ2-3; v_gene: TRBV27; abundance: -; CDR3nt: TGTGCCAGCAGTGCCCCTAGCAGTAGCACAGATACGCAGTATTTT; CDR3aa: CASSAPSSSTDTQYF
d_gene: -; j_gene: TRBJ1-1; v_gene: TRBV7-9; abundance: -; CDR3nt: TGTGCCAGCAGCTTAGGACCAATTGAAGCTTTCTTT; CDR3aa: CASSLGPIEAFF
d_gene: -; j_gene: TRBJ2-7; v_gene: TRBV2; abundance: -; CDR3nt: TGTGCCAGCAGTGAGGGCCGCACGAGAGAGCAGTACTTC; CDR3aa: CASSEGRTREQYF
d_gene: -; j_gene: TRBJ2-2; v_gene: TRBV6-5; abundance: -; CDR3nt: TGTGCCAGCAGTTACGCAGGGGCCGGGGAGCTGTTTTTT; CDR3aa: CASSYAGAGELFF
d_gene: TRBD2; j_gene: TRBJ2-7; v_gene: TRBV28; abundance: -; CDR3nt: TGTGCCAGCAGTACAACTAGCGGGAGGAACAACTACGAGCAGTACTTC; CDR3aa: CASSTTSGRNNYEQYF
d_gene: -; j_gene: TRBJ2-3; v_gene: TRBV11-2; abundance: -; CDR3nt: TGTGCCAGCAGCCCAGCGCGGGACAGATACACAGATACGCAGTATTTT; CDR3aa: CASSPARDRYTDTQYF
d_gene: TRBD2; j_gene: TRBJ2-5; v_gene: TRBV29-1; abundance: -; CDR3nt: TGCAGCGTCGCGGGACTAGCGGGCCCAGAGACCCAGTACTTC; CDR3aa: CSVAGLAGPETQYF
d_gene: TRBD2; j_gene: TRBJ2-1; v_gene: TRBV30; abundance: -; CDR3nt: TGTGCCTGGAGTGGCGGACTAGCGGGGGATAATGAGCAGTTCTTC; CDR3aa: CAWSGGLAGDNEQFF
d_gene: TRBD1; j_gene: TRBJ2-5; v_gene: TRBV18; abundance: -; CDR3nt: TGTGCCAGCTCACCACCGACCGGGACAGGCCAAGAGACCCAGTACTTC; CDR3aa: CASSPPTGTGQETQYF
d_gene: TRBD2; j_gene: TRBJ2-7; v_gene: TRBV15; abundance: -; CDR3nt: TGTGCCACCAGCACGGGACTAGTTGCGTACGAGCAGTACTTC; CDR3aa: CATSTGLVAYEQYF
d_gene: -; j_gene: TRBJ2-7; v_gene: TRBV10-1; abundance: -; CDR3nt: TGCGCCAGCAGTGAGTTGGCGGGTCTAACCTACGAGCAGTACTTC; CDR3aa: CASSELAGLTYEQYF
d_gene: -; j_gene: TRBJ1-1; v_gene: TRBV6-5; abundance: -; CDR3nt: TGTGCCAGCAAAGCAGGGCTGGTGAACACTGAAGCTTTCTTT; CDR3aa: CASKAGLVNTEAFF
d_gene: -; j_gene: TRBJ2-2; v_gene: TRBV30; abundance: -; CDR3nt: TGTGCCTCTTTAGGGACTTCGAACACCGGGGAGCTGTTTTTT; CDR3aa: CASLGTSNTGELFF
d_gene: -; j_gene: TRBJ2-7; v_gene: TRBV6-5; abundance: -; CDR3nt: TGTGCCAGCAGTTACCCACGGATCAGCTCCTACGAGCAGTACTTC; CDR3aa: CASSYPRISSYEQYF
d_gene: -; j_gene: TRBJ2-7; v_gene: TRBV9; abundance: -; CDR3nt: TGTGCCAGCAGCGTAGGGGTAGGCTCCTACGAGCAGTACTTC; CDR3aa: CASSVGVGSYEQYF
d_gene: -; j_gene: TRBJ1-1; v_gene: TRBV5-6; abundance: -; CDR3nt: TGTGCCAGCAGCGTTTCGTCGCATAGAATGAACACTGAAGCTTTCTTT; CDR3aa: CASSVSSHRMNTEAFF
d_gene: -; j_gene: TRBJ1-2; v_gene: TRBV2; abundance: -; CDR3nt: TGTGCCAGCAGTGAAGGGCGCAAGAGGAACTATGGCTACACCTTC; CDR3aa: CASSEGRKRNYGYTF
d_gene: -; j_gene: TRBJ2-7; v_gene: TRBV11-2; abundance: -; CDR3nt: TGTGCCAGCAGCTTATCTCCACGGCAGTACTTC; CDR3aa: CASSLSPRQYF
d_gene: -; j_gene: TRBJ1-5; v_gene: TRBV4-3; abundance: -; CDR3nt: TGCGCCAGCAGCCAAGAAAGTGGGGGGACATCGAGTCATCCCCAGCATTTT; CDR3aa: CASSQESGGTSSHPQHF
d_gene: -; j_gene: TRBJ2-5; v_gene: TRBV28; abundance: -; CDR3nt: TGTGCCAGCAGTTTCATCGAGAAGGGGCGGGGAGAGACCCAGTACTTC; CDR3aa: CASSFIEKGRGETQYF
d_gene: TRBD2; j_gene: TRBJ2-3; v_gene: TRBV6-5; abundance: -; CDR3nt: TGTGCCAGCAGTTGGTCGAGCGGGAGGAGCACAGATACGCAGTATTTT; CDR3aa: CASSWSSGRSTDTQYF
d_gene: TRBD2; j_gene: TRBJ2-2; v_gene: TRBV4-1; abundance: -; CDR3nt: TGCGCCAGCAGCCAAGCGAAACTCGGACTAGTCAACGGGGAGCTGTTTTTT; CDR3aa: CASSQAKLGLVNGELFF
d_gene: -; j_gene: TRBJ1-1; v_gene: TRBV7-2; abundance: -; CDR3nt: TGTGCCAGCAGTAACTGGGAGGGGAGGACTGAAGCTTTCTTT; CDR3aa: CASSNWEGRTEAFF
d_gene: TRBD2; j_gene: TRBJ2-7; v_gene: TRBV28; abundance: few; CDR3nt: TGTGCCAGCAGTGCCCGAGCTAGCGGCGGGGACTACGAGCAGTACTTC; CDR3aa: CASSARASGGDYEQYF
d_gene: -; j_gene: TRBJ2-1; v_gene: TRBV4-2; abundance: -; CDR3nt: TGTGCCAGCAGCCCCATGATGGGAAACTCCTACAATGAGCAGTTCTTC; CDR3aa: CASSPMMGNSYNEQFF
d_gene: -; j_gene: TRBJ2-3; v_gene: TRBV10-1; abundance: -; CDR3nt: TGCGCCAGCAGTGAGTCGAGGCAGAGAACTACCTATTTGGGTACGCAGTATTTT; CDR3aa: CASSESRQRTTYLGTQYF